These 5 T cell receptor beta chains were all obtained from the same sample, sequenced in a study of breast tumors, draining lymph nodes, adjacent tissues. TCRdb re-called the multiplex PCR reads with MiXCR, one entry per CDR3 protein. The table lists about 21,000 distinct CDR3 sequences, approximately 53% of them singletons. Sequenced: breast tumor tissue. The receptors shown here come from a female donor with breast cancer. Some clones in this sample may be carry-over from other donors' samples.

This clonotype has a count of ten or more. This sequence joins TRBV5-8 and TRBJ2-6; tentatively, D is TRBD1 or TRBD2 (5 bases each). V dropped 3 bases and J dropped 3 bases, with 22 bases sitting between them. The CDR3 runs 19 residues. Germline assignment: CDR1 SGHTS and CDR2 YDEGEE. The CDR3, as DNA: TGTGCCAGCAGCTGGGGCGGTCCAGGGCTGCGGGTTGGGGCCAACGTCCTGACTTTC. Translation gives CASSWGGPGLRVGANVLTF.

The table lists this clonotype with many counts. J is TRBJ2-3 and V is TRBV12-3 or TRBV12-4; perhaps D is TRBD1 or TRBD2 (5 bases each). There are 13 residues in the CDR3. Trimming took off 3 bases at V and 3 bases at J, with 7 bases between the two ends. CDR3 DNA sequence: TGTGCCAGCAGTTTTGGGGGTACAGATACGCAGTATTTT. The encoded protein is CASSFGGTDTQYF.

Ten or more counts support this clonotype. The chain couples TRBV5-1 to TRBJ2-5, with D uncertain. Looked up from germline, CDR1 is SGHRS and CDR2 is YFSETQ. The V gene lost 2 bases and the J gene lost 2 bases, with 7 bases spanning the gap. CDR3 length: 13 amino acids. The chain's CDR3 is CASSFGPQETQYF. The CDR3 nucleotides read TGCGCCAGCAGCTTCGGGCCTCAAGAGACCCAGTACTTC.

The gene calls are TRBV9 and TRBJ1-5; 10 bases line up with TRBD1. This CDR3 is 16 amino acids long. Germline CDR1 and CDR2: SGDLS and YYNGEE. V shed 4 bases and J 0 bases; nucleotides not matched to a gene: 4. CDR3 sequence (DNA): TGTGCCAGCAGCCGGACAGGGGGTGATAGCAATCAGCCCCAGCATTTT. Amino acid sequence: CASSRTGGDSNQPQHF.

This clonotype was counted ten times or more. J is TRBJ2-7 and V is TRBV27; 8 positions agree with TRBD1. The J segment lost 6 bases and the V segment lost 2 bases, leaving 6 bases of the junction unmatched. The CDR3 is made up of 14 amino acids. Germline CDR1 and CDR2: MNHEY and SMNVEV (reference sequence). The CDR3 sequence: CASSLRQGSLEQYF. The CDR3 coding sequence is TGTGCCAGCAGTTTAAGACAGGGGTCCCTCGAGCAGTACTTC.